The sequence of this T cell receptor (beta chain) was determined in a study of control samples from healthy donors and cancer patients. The germline V gene has CDR1 SEHNR and CDR2 FQNEAQ (reference sequence). V shed 3 bases and J shed 6 bases, with 15 bases lying between them. The CDR3 spans 15 residues. TCRdb keeps only in-frame clones here, not all; method: immunoSEQ multiplex PCR. The sample has roughly 160,000 clones, 88% seen once. The receptor comes from a woman in her 30s in good health. This chain connects TRBV7-9 to TRBJ2-1; a weak D match, TRBD1 (6 bases). Source material: blood. CDR3 residues: CASSLGVRGGNEQFF. The CDR3 nucleotides read TGTGCCAGCAGCTTGGGGGTCAGGGGTGGCAATGAGCAGTTCTTC.